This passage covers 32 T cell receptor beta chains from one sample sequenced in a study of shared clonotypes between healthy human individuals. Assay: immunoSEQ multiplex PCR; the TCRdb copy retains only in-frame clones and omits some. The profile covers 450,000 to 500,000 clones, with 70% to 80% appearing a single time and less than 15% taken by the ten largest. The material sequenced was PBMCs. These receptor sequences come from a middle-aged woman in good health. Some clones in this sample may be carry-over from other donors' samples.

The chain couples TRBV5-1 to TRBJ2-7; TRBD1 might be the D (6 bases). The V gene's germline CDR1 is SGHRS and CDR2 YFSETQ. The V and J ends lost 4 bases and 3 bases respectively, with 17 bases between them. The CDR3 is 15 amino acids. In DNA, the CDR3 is TGCGCCAGCAGCCCCTACCCTGTAGGGGGCTACGAGCAGTACTTC. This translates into CASSPYPVGGYEQYF.

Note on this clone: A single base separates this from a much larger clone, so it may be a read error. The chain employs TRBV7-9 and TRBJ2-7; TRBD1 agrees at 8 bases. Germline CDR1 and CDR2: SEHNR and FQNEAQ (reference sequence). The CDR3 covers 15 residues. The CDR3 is CASSKEGTGLDEQYF. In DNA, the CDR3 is TGCGCCAGCAGCAAGGAAGGGACAGGTCTCGACGAGCAGTACTTC. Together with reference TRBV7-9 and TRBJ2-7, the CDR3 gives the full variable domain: DTGVSQNPRHKITKRGQNVTFRCDPISEHNRLYWYRQTLGQGPEFLTYFQNEAQLEKSRLLSDRFSAERPKGSFSTLEIQRTEQGDSAMYLCASSKEGTGLDEQYFGPGTRLTVT.

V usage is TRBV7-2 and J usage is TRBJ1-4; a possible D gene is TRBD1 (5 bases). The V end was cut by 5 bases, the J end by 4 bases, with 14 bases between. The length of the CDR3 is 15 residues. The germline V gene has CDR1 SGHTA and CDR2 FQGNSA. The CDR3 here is CASSRDGSLNEKLFF. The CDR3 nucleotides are TGTGCCAGCAGCAGGGACGGCAGTCTTAATGAAAAACTGTTTTTT. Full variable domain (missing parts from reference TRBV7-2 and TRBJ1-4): GAGVSQSPSNKVTEKGKDVELRCDPISGHTALYWYRQSLGQGLEFLIYFQGNSAPDKSGLPSDRFSAERTGGSVSTLTIQRTQQEDSAVYLCASSRDGSLNEKLFFGSGTQLSVL.

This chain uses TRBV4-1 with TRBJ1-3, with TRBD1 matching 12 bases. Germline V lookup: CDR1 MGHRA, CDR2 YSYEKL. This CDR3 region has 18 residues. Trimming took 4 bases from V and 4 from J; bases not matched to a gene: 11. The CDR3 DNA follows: TGCGCCAGCAGCCTCACGTCCGGGACAGGGGGCGAGGGAAACACCATATATTTT. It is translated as CASSLTSGTGGEGNTIYF.

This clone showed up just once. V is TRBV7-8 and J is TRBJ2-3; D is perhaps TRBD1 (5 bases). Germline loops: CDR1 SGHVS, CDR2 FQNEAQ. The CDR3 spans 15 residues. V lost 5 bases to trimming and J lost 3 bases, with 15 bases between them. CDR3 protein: CASSPPGLGTDTQYF. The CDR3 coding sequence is TGTGCCAGCAGCCCCCCAGGGTTAGGTACAGATACGCAGTATTTT.

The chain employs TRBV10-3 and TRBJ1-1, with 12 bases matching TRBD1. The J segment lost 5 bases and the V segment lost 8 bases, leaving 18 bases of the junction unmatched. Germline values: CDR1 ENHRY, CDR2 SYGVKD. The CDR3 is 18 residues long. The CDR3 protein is CAISGGDWDRGRGTEAFF. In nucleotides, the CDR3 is TGTGCCATCTCTGGGGGTGATTGGGACAGGGGGCGAGGAACTGAAGCTTTCTTT.

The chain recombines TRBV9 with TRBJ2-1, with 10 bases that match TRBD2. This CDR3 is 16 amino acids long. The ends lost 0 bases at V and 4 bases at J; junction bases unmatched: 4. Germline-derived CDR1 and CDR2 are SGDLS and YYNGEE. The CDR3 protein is CASSVGVAGGYNEQFF. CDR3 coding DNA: TGTGCCAGCAGCGTAGGGGTAGCGGGAGGATACAATGAGCAGTTCTTC.

CDR3 sequence: CASSGDRVGYTF. The CDR3 DNA reads as TGTGCCAGCTCTGGGGACAGGGTTGGCTACACCTTC. V gene TRBV4-2 combines with J gene TRBJ1-2; 9 nucleotides align to TRBD1. The CDR3 has 12 residues. Losses at the gene ends were 8 bases for V and 7 bases for J; bases not matched to a gene: 5. Germline V gene sequence: CDR1 LGHNA, CDR2 YNFKEQ.

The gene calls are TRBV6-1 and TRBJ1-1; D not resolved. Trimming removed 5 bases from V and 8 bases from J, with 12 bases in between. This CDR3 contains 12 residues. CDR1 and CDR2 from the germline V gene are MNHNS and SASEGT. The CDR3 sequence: CASSIRAGEAFF. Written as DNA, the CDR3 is TGTGCCAGCAGTATACGAGCCGGCGAAGCTTTCTTT.

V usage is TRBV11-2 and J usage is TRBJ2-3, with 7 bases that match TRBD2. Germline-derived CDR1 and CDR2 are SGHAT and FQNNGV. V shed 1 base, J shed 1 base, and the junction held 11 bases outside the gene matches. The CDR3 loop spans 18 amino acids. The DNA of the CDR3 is TGTGCCAGCAGCTTAGCCGGAGTGGCGGGAGATGGCACAGATACGCAGTATTTT. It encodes CASSLAGVAGDGTDTQYF.

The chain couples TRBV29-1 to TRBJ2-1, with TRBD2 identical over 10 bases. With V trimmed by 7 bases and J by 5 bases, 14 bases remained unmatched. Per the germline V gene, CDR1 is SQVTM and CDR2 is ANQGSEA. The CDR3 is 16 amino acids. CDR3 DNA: TGCAGCGCCTGCCGATACGGACTAGCGGCCGACAATGAGCAGTTCTTC. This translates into CSACRYGLAADNEQFF.

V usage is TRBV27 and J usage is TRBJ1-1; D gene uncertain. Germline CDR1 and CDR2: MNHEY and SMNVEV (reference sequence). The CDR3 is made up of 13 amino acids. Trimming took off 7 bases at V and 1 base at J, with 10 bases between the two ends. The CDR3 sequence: CASIKPPNTEAFF. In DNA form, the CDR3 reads TGTGCCAGCATCAAACCCCCGAACACTGAAGCTTTCTTT.

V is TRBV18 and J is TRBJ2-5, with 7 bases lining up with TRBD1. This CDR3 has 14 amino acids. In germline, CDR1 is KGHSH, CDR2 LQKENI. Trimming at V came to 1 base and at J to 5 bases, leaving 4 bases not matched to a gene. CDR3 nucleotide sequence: TGTGCCAGCTCACCACAGGGGGCTGTGGAGACCCAGTACTTC. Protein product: CASSPQGAVETQYF.

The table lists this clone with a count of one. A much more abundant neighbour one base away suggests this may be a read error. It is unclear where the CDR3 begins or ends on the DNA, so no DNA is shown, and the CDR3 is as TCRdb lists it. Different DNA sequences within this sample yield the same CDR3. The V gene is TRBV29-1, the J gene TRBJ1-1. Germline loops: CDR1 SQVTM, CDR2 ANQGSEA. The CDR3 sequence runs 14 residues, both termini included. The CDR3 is CSVATGAANTEAFF.

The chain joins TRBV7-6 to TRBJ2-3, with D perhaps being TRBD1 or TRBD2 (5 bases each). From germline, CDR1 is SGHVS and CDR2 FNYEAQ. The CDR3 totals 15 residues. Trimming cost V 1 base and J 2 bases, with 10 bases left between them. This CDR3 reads CASSLGGTLTDTQYF. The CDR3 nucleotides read TGTGCCAGCAGCTTAGGTGGGACCCTCACAGATACGCAGTATTTT.

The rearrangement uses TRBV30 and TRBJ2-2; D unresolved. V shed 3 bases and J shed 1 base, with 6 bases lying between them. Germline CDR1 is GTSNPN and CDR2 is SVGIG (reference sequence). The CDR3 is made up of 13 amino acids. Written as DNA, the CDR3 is TGTGCCTGGAGCGCCCAGAACACCGGGGAGCTGTTTTTT. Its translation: CAWSAQNTGELFF.

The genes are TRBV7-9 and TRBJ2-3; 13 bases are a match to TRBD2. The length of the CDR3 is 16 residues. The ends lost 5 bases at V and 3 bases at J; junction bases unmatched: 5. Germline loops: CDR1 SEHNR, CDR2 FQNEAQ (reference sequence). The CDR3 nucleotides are TGTGCCAGCAGCCCCCGGGGACTAGCGGGAACAGATACGCAGTATTTT. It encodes CASSPRGLAGTDTQYF.

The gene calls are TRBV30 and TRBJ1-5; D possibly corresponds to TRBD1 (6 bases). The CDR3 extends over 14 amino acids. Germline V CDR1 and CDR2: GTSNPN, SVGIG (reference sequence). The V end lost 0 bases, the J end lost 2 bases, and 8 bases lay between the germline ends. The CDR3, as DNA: TGTGCCTGGAGTGTTTCAGGGGGCAATCAGCCCCAGCATTTT. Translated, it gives CAWSVSGGNQPQHF.

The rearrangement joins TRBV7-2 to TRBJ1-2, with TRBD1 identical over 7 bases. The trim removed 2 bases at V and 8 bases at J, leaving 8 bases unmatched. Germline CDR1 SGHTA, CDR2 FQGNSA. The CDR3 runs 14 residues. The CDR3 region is CASSLRTGVYGYTF. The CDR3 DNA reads TGTGCCAGCAGCTTACGGACAGGAGTGTACGGCTACACCTTC. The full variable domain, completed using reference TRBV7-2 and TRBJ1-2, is GAGVSQSPSNKVTEKGKDVELRCDPISGHTALYWYRQSLGQGLEFLIYFQGNSAPDKSGLPSDRFSAERTGGSVSTLTIQRTQQEDSAVYLCASSLRTGVYGYTFGSGTRLTVV.

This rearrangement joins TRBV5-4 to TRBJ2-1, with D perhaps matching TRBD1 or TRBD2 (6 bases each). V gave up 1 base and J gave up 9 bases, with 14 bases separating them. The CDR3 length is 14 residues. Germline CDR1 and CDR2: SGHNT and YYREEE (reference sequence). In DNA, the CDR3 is TGTGCCAGCAGCTTGAGATCGGGGGCGGGTGAGCAGTTCTTC. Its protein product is CASSLRSGAGEQFF.

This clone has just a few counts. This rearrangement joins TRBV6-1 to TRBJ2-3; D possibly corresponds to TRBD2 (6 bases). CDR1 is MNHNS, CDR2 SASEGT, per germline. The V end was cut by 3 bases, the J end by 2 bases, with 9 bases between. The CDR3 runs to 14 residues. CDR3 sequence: CASSEAGNTDTQYF. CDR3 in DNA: TGTGCCAGCAGTGAGGCGGGGAACACAGATACGCAGTATTTT.

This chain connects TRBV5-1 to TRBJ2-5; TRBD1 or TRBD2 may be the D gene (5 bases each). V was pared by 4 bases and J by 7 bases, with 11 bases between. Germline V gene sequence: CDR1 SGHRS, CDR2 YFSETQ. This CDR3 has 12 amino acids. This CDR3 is CASSITGGTQYF. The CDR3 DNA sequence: TGCGCCAGCAGCATTACTGGGGGGACCCAGTACTTC.

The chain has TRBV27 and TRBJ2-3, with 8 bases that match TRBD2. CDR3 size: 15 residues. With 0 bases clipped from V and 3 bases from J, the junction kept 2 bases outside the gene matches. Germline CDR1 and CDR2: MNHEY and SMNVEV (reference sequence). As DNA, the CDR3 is TGTGCCAGCAGTTTATCTGGGACTAGGACAGATACGCAGTATTTT. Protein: CASSLSGTRTDTQYF.

The CDR3 loop is CASSLGGAGANVLTF. In DNA form, the CDR3 reads TGTGCCAGCAGTTTAGGGGGGGCTGGGGCCAACGTCCTGACTTTC. The J gene is TRBJ2-6, the V gene TRBV28; TRBD2 matches 7 bases. V lost 2 bases, J lost 2 bases, and 0 bases stayed unmatched. Germline V CDR1 and CDR2: MDHEN, SYDVKM. The CDR3 consists of 15 residues.

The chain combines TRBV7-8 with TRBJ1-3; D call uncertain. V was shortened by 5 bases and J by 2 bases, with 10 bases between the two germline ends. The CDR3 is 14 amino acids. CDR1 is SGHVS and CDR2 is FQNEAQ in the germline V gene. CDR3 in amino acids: CASSTRTPGNTIYF. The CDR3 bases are TGTGCCAGCAGCACTCGGACGCCTGGAAACACCATATATTTT.

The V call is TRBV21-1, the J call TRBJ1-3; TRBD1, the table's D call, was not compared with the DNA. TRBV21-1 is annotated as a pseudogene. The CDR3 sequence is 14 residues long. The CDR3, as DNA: TGTGCCAGCAGCCCTACAGGGTCTGGAAACACCATATATTTT. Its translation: CASSPTGSGNTIYF.

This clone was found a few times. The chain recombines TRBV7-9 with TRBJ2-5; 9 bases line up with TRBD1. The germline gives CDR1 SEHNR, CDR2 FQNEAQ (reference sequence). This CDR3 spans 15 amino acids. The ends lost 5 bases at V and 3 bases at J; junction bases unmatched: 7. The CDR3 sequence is CASSRPGQGKETQYF. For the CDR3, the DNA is TGTGCCAGCAGCAGGCCGGGACAGGGTAAAGAGACCCAGTACTTC.

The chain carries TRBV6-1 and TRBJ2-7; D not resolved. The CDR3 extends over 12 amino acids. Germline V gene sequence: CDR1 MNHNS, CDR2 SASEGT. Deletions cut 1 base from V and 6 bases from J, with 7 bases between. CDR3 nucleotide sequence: TGTGCCAGCAGTGAAGGAATACCCGAGCAGTACTTC. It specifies CASSEGIPEQYF.

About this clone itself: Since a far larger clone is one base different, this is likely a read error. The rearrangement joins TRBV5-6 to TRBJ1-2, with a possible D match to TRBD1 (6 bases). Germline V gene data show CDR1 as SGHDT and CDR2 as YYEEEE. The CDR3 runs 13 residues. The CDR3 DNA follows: TGTGCCAGCAGCTTCTTACAGGGCTATGGCTGCACCTTC. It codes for CASSFLQGYGCTF.

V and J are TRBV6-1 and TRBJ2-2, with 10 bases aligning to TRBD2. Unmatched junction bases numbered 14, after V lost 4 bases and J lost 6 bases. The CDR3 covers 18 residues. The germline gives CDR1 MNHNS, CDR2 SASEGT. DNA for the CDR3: TGTGCCAGCAGTGGAAAGCCCATTAGCGGGAGGTGGGCCGGGGAGCTGTTTTTT. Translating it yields CASSGKPISGRWAGELFF.

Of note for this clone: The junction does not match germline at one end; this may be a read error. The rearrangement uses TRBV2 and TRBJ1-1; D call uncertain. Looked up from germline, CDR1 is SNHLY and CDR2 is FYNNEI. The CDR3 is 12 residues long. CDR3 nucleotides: TGTGACAGCGGTGAAAGAGCGGCTGAAGCTTTCTTT. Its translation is CDSGERAAEAFF.

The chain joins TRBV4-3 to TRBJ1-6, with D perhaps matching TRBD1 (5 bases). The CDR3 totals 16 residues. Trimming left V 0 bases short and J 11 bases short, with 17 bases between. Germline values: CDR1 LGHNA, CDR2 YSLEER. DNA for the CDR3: TGCGCCAGCAGCCAAGATTCAGGGCCGGTTAGGACACCCCTCCACTTT. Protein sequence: CASSQDSGPVRTPLHF.